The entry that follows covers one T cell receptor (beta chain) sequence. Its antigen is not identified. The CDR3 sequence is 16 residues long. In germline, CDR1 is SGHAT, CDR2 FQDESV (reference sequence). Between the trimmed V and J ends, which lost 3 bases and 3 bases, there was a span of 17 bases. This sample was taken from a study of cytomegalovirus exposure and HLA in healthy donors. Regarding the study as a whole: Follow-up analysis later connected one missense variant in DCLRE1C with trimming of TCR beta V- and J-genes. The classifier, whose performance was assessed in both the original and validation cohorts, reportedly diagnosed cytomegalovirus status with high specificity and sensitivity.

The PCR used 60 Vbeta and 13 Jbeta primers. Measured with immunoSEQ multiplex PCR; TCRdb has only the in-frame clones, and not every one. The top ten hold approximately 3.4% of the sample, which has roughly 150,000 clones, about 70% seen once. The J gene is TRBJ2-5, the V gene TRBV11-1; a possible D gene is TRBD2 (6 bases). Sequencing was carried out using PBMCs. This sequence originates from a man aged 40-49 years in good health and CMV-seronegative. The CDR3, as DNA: TGTGCCAGCAGCTTTCAACGGGAGAGGATGGAAGAGACCCAGTACTTC. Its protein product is CASSFQRERMEETQYF.